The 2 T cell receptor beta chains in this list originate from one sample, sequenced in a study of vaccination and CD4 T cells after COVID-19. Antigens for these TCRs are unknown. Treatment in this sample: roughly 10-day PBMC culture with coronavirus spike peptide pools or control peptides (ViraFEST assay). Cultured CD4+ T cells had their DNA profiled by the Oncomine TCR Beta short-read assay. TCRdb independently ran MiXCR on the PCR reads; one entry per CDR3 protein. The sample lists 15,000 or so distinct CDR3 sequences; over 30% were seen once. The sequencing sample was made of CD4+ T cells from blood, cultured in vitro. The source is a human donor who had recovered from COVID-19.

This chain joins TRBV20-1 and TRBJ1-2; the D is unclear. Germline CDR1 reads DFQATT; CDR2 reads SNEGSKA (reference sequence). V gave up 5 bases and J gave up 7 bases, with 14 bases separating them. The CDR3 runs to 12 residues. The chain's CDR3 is CSAGPLGLGYTF. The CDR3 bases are TGCAGTGCTGGCCCTTTAGGTCTTGGCTACACCTTC.

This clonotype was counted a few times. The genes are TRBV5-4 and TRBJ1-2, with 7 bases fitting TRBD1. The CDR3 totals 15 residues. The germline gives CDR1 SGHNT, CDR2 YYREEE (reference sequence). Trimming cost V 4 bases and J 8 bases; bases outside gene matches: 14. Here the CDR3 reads CASSLYRGSVIGYTF. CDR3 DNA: TGTGCCAGCAGCCTATACAGGGGTTCGGTTATCGGCTACACCTTC.